Listed below are T cell receptor beta chains from one sample, sequenced in a study of PD-1 blockade in classical Hodgkin lymphoma. Here immunoSEQ multiplex PCR was the method, and the copy in TCRdb shows in-frame clones only, minus some. The repertoire has about 28,000 clones, around four fifths of them found once; the top ten carry around 15%. Sequenced here: peripheral blood mononuclear cells (PBMCs), sampled before the fourth cycle of nivolumab. Source of these receptors: a human donor with classical Hodgkin lymphoma. Each CDR3 is given with its conserved first and last residue. The order of the fields is J gene, V gene, CDR3 protein.

j_call: TRBJ1-2
v_call: TRBV5-6
cdr3_aa: CASSLGVKANYGYTF

j_call: TRBJ2-7
v_call: TRBV15
cdr3_aa: CATSSLAGEEQYF

j_call: TRBJ1-1
v_call: TRBV7-3
cdr3_aa: CASSKHRDTEAFF

j_call: TRBJ1-3
v_call: TRBV19
cdr3_aa: CASSISGNTIYF

j_call: TRBJ2-2
v_call: TRBV7-9
cdr3_aa: CASRSPGQGTGELFF

j_call: TRBJ2-1
v_call: TRBV5-4
cdr3_aa: CASKPEGAAQQFF

j_call: TRBJ1-3
v_call: TRBV6-5
cdr3_aa: CASSYAGQGNTIYF

j_call: TRBJ2-3
v_call: TRBV28
cdr3_aa: CASSFETSGRANRGTDTQYF

j_call: TRBJ1-4
v_call: TRBV7-8
cdr3_aa: CASSRRALRDEKLFF

j_call: TRBJ2-7
v_call: TRBV10-3
cdr3_aa: CATYPVGQGTYEQYF

j_call: TRBJ2-1
v_call: TRBV5-1
cdr3_aa: CASSLLGEISEQFF

j_call: TRBJ2-7
v_call: TRBV19
cdr3_aa: CASSLRGQSYEQYF

j_call: TRBJ2-7
v_call: TRBV6-5
cdr3_aa: CGSGVTRGEQYF

j_call: TRBJ2-5
v_call: TRBV15
cdr3_aa: CATSPLGGYQETQYF

j_call: TRBJ2-1
v_call: TRBV5-1
cdr3_aa: CASSLAGISYNEQFF

j_call: TRBJ2-2
v_call: TRBV29-1
cdr3_aa: CSAAGTSGNTGELFF

j_call: TRBJ1-1
v_call: TRBV6-1
cdr3_aa: CASGRGAEAFF

j_call: TRBJ1-1
v_call: TRBV6-1
cdr3_aa: CASSEVNTANTEAFF

j_call: TRBJ2-3
v_call: TRBV28
cdr3_aa: CASSLWLAGALVTDTQYF

j_call: TRBJ2-1
v_call: TRBV18
cdr3_aa: CASSPLYSGSSYNEQFF

j_call: TRBJ2-5
v_call: TRBV2
cdr3_aa: CASSWGGTQETQYF

j_call: TRBJ2-1
v_call: TRBV5-1
cdr3_aa: CASSAHPPTRDVNEQFF

j_call: TRBJ2-5
v_call: TRBV6-1
cdr3_aa: CASSADREETQYF

j_call: TRBJ2-1
v_call: TRBV28
cdr3_aa: CASGTPGLYEQFF

j_call: TRBJ2-2
v_call: TRBV18
cdr3_aa: CASSPLGLGANTGELFF

j_call: TRBJ1-2
v_call: TRBV5-1
cdr3_aa: CASSSTTGGDGYTF

j_call: TRBJ1-3
v_call: TRBV4-2
cdr3_aa: CASSQGPLGSSGNTIYF

j_call: TRBJ2-7
v_call: TRBV6-1
cdr3_aa: CASHKAGALYEQYF